The clone carrying this T cell receptor (beta chain) was seen more than once but under ten times. Its cognate antigen is unknown. This sample was taken from a study of identical twins. Overall study results and limits: Cord blood beta clonotypes that were abundant carried fewer insertions, and memory repertoires showed no such trend.

V dropped 5 bases and J dropped 2; count of bases not matched to a gene: 6. The CDR3 is made up of 15 amino acids. Per germline, CDR1 SGHTA and CDR2 FQGNSA. From the 5' RACE reads, TCRdb called clonotypes with MiXCR, one entry per CDR3 protein. The profile shows 500,000 to 550,000 distinct CDR3 sequences, less than 25% of them singletons. These data also featured in a second study, about T cells expressing NK-cell markers. Per that paper: HCMV seropositivity marked seven of the eight sequenced donors; one was seronegative. Once again these clonotypes came out on top in the CD3+CD56-NKG2C+ fraction of a handful of donors.

Sequenced sample: CD4+ T cells sorted from blood. The rearrangement links TRBV7-2 to TRBJ2-1; 7 bases are shared with TRBD1. The origin of this receptor is a woman aged 18-29 years in good health. The DNA for the CDR3 is TGTGCCAGCAGCCTCCGGACAGGCACCTACAATGAGCAGTTCTTC. It yields the protein CASSLRTGTYNEQFF.